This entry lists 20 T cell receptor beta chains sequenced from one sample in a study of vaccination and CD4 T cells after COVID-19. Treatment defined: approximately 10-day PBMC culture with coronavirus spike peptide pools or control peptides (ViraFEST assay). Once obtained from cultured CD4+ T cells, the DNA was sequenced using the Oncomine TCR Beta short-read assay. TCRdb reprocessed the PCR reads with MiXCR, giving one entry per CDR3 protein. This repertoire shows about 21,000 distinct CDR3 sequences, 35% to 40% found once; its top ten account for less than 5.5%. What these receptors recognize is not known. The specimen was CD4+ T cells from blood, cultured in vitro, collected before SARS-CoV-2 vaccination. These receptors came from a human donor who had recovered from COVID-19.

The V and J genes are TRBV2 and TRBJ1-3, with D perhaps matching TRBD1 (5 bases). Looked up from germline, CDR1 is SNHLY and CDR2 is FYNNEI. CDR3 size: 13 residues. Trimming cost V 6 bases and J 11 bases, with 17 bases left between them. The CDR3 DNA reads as TGTGCCAGCAGCGTGGGACCGCAAAAAGCCATATATTTT. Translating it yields CASSVGPQKAIYF.

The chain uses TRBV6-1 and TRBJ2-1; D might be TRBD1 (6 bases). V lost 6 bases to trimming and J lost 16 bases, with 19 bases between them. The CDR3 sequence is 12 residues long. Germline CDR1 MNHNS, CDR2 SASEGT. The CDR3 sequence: CASRRANRDSFF. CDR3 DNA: TGTGCCAGCAGGAGAGCCAACAGGGATAGCTTCTTC.

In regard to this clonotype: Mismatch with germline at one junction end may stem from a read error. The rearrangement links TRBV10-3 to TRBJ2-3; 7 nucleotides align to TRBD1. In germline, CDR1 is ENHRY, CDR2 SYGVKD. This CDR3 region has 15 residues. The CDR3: CVISEDGQGTDTQYF. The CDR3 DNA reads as TGTGTCATCAGTGAGGACGGACAGGGCACAGATACGCAGTATTTT.

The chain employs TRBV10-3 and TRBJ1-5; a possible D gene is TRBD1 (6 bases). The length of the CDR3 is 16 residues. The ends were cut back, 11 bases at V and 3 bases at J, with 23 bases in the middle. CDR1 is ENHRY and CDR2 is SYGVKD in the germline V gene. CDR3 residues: CAPRPRGGSNNQPQHF. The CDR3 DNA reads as TGTGCCCCCCGCCCCAGGGGAGGAAGTAACAATCAGCCCCAGCATTTT.

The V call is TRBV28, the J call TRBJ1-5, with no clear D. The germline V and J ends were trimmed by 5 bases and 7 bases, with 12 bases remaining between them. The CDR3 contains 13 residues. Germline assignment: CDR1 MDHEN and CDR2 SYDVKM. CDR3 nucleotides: TGTGCCAGCAGTCCGGGAGACACCCAGCCCCAGCATTTT. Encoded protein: CASSPGDTQPQHF.

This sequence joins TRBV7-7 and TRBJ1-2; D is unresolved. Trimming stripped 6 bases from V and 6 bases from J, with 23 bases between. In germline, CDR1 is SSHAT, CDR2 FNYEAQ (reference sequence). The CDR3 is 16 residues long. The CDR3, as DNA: TGTGCCAGCAGGTGGCCTATTGTTGGCGCTACTAATGGCTACACCTTC. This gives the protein CASRWPIVGATNGYTF. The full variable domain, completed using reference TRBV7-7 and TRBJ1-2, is GAGVSQSPRYKVTKRGQDVTLRCDPISSHATLYWYQQALGQGPEFLTYFNYEAQPDKSGLPSDRFSAERPEGSISTLTIQRTEQRDSAMYRCASRWPIVGATNGYTFGSGTRLTVV.

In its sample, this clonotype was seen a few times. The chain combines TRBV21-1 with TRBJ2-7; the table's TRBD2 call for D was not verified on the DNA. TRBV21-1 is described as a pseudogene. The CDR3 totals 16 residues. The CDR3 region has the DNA TGTGCCAGCAGCGCGAGTCCCGGGACTAGCGCCTACGAGCAGTACTTC. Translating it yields CASSASPGTSAYEQYF.

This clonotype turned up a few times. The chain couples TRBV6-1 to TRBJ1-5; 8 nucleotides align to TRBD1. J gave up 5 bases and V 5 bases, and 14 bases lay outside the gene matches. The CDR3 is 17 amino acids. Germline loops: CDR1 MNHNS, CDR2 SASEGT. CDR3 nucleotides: TGTGCCAGCAGTACGACAGGGGCCATTATACCCCATCAGCCCCAGCATTTT. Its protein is CASSTTGAIIPHQPQHF.

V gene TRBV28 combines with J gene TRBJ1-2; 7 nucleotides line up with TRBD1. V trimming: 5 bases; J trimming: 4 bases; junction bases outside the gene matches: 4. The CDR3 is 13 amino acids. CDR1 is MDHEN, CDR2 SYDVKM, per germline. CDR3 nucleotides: TGTGCCAGCAGTCTCCGGGACAGCTATGGCTACACCTTC. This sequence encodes CASSLRDSYGYTF.

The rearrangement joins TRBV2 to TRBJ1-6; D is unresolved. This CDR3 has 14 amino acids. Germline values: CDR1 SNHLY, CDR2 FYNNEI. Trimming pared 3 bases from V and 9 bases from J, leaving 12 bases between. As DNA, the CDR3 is TGTGCCAGCAGTGAGGTGGGGTTGGGTTCACCCCTCCACTTT. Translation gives CASSEVGLGSPLHF.

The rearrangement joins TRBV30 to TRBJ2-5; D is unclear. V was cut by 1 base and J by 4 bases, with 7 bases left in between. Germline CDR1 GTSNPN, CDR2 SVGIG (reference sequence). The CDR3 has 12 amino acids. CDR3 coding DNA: TGTGCCTGGAGTGAACAGTTAGAGACCCAGTACTTC. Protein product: CAWSEQLETQYF.

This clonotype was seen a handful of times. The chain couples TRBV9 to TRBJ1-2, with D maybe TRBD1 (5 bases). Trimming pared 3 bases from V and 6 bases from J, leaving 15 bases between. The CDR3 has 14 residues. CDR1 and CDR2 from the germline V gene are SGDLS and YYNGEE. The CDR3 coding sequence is TGTGCCAGCAGCGCCAGAGGGGTGATCAATGGCTACACCTTC. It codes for CASSARGVINGYTF.

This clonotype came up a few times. CDR3 nucleotides: TGTGCCAGCAGCCGCCGTAGAGACTCTCATAGCAATCAGCCCCAGCATTTT. This gives the protein CASSRRRDSHSNQPQHF. The V call is TRBV6-2 or TRBV6-3, the J call TRBJ1-5; unclear D gene. This CDR3 region has 17 residues. V lost 6 bases to trimming and J lost 0 bases, with 18 bases between them. Germline V lookup: CDR1 MNHEY, CDR2 SVGEGT.

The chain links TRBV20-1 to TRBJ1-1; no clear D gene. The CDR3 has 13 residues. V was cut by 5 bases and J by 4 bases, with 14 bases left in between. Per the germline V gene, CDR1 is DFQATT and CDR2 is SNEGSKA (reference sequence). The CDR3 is CSAGVFAGTEAFF. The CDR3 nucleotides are TGCAGTGCTGGGGTATTTGCGGGCACTGAAGCTTTCTTT.

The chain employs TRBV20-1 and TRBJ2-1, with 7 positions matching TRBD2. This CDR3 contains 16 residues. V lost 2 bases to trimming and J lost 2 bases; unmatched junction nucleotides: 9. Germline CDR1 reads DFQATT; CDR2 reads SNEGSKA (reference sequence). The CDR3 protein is CSARPPVGLAYNEQFF. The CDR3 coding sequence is TGCAGTGCTAGACCTCCCGTCGGACTAGCCTACAATGAGCAGTTCTTC.

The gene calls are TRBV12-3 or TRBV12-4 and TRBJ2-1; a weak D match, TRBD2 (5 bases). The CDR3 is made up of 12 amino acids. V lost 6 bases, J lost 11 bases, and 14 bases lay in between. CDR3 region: CASRRTGPQQFF. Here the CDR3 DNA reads TGTGCCAGCAGGCGGACTGGGCCACAGCAGTTCTTC.

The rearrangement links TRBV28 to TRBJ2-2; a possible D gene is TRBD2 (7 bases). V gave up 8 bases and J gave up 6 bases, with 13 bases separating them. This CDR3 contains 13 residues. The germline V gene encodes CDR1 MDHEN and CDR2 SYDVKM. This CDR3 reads CASVQGGAGELFF. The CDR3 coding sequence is TGTGCCAGCGTACAGGGAGGGGCCGGGGAGCTGTTTTTT.

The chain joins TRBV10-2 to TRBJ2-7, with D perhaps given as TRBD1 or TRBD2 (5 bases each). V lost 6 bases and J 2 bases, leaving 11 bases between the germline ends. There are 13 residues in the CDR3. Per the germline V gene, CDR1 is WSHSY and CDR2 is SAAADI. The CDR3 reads CASSRDAPYEQYF. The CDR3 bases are TGCGCCAGCAGCCGGGACGCACCCTACGAGCAGTACTTC.

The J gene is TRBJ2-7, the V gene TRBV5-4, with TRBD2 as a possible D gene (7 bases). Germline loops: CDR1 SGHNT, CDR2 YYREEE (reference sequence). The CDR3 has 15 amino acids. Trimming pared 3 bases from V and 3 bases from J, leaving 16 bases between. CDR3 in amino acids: CASSSAGARVYEQYF. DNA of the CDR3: TGTGCCAGCAGCTCGGCGGGGGCGCGGGTCTACGAGCAGTACTTC.

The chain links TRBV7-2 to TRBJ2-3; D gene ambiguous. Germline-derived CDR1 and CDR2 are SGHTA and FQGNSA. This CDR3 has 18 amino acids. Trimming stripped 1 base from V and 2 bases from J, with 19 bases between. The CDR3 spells CASSLVLAVFVSTDTQYF. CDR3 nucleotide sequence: TGTGCCAGCAGCTTAGTCCTCGCGGTTTTTGTCTCCACAGATACGCAGTATTTT.